These T cell receptor beta chains were read from a single sample in a study of T cell responses to AZD1222 COVID-19 vaccine. Assay: immunoSEQ multiplex PCR; the TCRdb copy retains only in-frame clones and omits some. The sample consists of around 160,000 clones, about nine tenths of them appearing once. The sequencing used peripheral blood, collected on day 0 of AZD1222 vaccination. Source of these receptors: an adult in good health. CDR3s include the opening cysteine and the closing phenylalanine or tryptophan. A D gene is named only where the DNA matches it firmly. For some rows the clone size is stated as once, few or many, or as a class when expanded; others skip it.

clone size	J gene	D gene	V gene	CDR3 DNA	CDR3 protein
.	TRBJ2-2	TRBD2	TRBV11-2	TGTGCCAGCAGCTTCACTAGCGGGAGTGTGACCGGGGAGCTGTTTTTT	CASSFTSGSVTGELFF
.	TRBJ1-1	.	TRBV6-2/TRBV6-3	TGTGCCAGCAGTCCGATAGTCCGGGGAAGGGGAAACACTGAAGCTTTCTTT	CASSPIVRGRGNTEAFF
.	TRBJ1-1	.	TRBV7-9	TGTGCCAGCAGCTTACTACAGGGACTTAACACTGAAGCTTTCTTT	CASSLLQGLNTEAFF
.	TRBJ1-1	.	TRBV3-1/TRBV3-2	TGTGCCAGCAGCTTCGACACTGAAGCTTTCTTT	CASSFDTEAFF
.	TRBJ1-5	.	TRBV18	TGTGCCAGCTCCCCCCTAGCGGATAGCAATCAGCCCCAGCATTTT	CASSPLADSNQPQHF
.	TRBJ2-7	.	TRBV6-2/TRBV6-3	TGTGCCAGCAGTTCCCCCAACTACGAGCAGTACTTC	CASSSPNYEQYF
.	TRBJ1-4	.	TRBV3-1/TRBV3-2	TGTGCCAGCAGCCCTAAGAGTCCAACTAATGAAAAACTGTTTTTT	CASSPKSPTNEKLFF
.	TRBJ1-4	TRBD1	TRBV9	TGTGCCAGCAGCGCCGGGACAGGGGATGAAAAACTGTTTTTT	CASSAGTGDEKLFF
.	TRBJ2-7	TRBD2	TRBV7-9	TGTGCCAGCAGCCCGCAACTAGCGGGATACTACGAGCAGTACTTC	CASSPQLAGYYEQYF
.	TRBJ1-4	.	TRBV4-3	TGCGCCAGCAGCCCGGGGTTAATGGGAGAAAAACTGTTTTTT	CASSPGLMGEKLFF
.	TRBJ2-5	TRBD2	TRBV18	TGTGCCAGCTCACCACCGCCAGCGGGAGGACTACGAAGAGGGACCCAGTACTTC	CASSPPPAGGLRRGTQYF
.	TRBJ2-7	.	TRBV28	TGTGCCAGCAGTACCGTCGGGTTCCCCCCCTACGAGCAGTACTTC	CASSTVGFPPYEQYF
.	TRBJ1-2	.	TRBV5-4	TGTGCCAGCAGCTTGGGGTGGGGGCAGGGGCCTAACTATGGCTACACCTTC	CASSLGWGQGPNYGYTF
once	TRBJ2-7	TRBD2	TRBV2	TGTGCCAGCAGTGCCCGACTAGCGGGAGTGGGTGAGCAGTACTTC	CASSARLAGVGEQYF
few	TRBJ2-1	.	TRBV29-1	TGCAGCGTTGATAACGCTAAAGCAAACAATGAGCAGTTCTTC	CSVDNAKANNEQFF
.	TRBJ1-1	TRBD1	TRBV18	TGTGCCAGCTCAGGGGGACAGCTAAACACTGAAGCTTTCTTT	CASSGGQLNTEAFF